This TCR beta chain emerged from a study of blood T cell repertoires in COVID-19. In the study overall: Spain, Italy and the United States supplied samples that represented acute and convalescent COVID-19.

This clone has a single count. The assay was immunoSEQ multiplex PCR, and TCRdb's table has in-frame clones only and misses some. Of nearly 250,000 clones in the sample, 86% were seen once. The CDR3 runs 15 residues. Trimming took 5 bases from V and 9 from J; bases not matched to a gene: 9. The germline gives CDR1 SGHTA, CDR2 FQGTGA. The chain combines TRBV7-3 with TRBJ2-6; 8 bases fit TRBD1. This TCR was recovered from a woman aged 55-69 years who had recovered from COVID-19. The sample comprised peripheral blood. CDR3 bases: TGTGCCAGCAGCCCTCGGACAGGGTCTTACAACGTCCTGACTTTC. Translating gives CASSPRTGSYNVLTF.